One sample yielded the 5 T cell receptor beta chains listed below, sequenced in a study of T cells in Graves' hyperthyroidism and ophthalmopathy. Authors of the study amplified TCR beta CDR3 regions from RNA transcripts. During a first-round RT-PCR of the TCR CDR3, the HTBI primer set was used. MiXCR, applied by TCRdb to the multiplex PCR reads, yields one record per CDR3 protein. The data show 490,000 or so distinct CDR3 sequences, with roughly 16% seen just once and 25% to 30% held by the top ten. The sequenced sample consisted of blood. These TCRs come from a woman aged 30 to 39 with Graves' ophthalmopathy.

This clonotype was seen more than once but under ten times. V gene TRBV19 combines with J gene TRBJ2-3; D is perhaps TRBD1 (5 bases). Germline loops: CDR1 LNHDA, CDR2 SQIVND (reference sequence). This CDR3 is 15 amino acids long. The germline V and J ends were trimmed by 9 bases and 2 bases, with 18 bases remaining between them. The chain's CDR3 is CASRMDITYTDTQYF. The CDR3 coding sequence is TGTGCCAGCCGAATGGACATAACCTACACAGATACGCAGTATTTT.

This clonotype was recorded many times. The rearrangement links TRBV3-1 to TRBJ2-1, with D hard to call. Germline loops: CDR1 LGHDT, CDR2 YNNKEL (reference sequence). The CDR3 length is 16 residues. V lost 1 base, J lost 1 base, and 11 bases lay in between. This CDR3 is CASSQAAGWSYNEQFF. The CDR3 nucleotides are TGTGCCAGCAGCCAAGCGGCTGGTTGGTCCTACAATGAGCAGTTCTTC.

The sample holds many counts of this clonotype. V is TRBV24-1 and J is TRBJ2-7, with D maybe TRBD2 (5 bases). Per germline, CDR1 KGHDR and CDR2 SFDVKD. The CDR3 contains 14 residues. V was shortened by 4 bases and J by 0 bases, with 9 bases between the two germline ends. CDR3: CATSDSGYSYEQYF. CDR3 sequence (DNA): TGTGCCACCAGTGACTCGGGATACTCCTACGAGCAGTACTTC.

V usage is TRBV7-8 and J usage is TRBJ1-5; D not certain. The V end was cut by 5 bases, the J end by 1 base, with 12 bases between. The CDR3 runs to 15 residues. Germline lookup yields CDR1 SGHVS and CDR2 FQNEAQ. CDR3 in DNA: TGTGCCAGCAGCCTTACGGAGGGAAGCAATCAGCCCCAGCATTTT. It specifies CASSLTEGSNQPQHF.

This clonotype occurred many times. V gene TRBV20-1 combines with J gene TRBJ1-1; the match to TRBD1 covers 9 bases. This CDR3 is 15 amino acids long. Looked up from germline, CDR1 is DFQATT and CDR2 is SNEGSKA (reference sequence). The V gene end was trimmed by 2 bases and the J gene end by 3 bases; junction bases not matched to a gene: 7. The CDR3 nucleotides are TGCAGTGCTAGACCCGGGACAGGGTTGGACACTGAAGCTTTCTTT. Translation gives CSARPGTGLDTEAFF.